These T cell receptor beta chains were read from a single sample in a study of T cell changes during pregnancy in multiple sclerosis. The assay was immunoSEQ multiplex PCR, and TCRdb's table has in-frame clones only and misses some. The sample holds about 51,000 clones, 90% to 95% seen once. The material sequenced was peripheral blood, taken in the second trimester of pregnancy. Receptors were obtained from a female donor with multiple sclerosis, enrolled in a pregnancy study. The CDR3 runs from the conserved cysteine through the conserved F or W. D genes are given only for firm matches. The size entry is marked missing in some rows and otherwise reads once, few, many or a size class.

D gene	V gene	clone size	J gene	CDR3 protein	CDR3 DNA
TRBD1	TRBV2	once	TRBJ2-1	CASSESIGTGQAKQFF	TGTGCCAGCAGTGAATCTATCGGGACAGGGCAGGCAAAGCAGTTCTTC
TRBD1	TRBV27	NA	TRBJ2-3	CASSQGQGKTDTQYF	TGTGCCAGCAGCCAGGGACAGGGGAAAACAGATACGCAGTATTTT
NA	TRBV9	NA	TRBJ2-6	CASSSGLSSGANVLTF	TGTGCCAGCAGTTCAGGATTGAGCTCTGGGGCCAACGTCCTGACTTTC
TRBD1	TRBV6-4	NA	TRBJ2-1	CASSTIQGATYNEQFF	TGTGCCAGCAGTACAATACAGGGGGCCACCTACAATGAGCAGTTCTTC
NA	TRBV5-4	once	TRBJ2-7	CASSLAGEQYF	TGTGCCAGCAGCTTGGCGGGGGAGCAGTACTTC
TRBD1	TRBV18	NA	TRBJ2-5	CASSPSTGSQETQYF	TGTGCCAGCTCACCCTCGACAGGGTCGCAAGAGACCCAGTACTTC
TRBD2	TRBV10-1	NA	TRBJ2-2	CASSEIGGRKGAGELFF	TGCGCCAGCAGTGAGATCGGCGGGAGGAAGGGGGCCGGGGAGCTGTTTTTT
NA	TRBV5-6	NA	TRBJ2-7	CASSLVDILTYEQYF	TGTGCCAGCAGCTTGGTTGACATTCTAACCTACGAGCAGTACTTC
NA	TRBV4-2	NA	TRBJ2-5	CASSQVLQGIQETQYF	TGTGCCAGCAGCCAAGTTCTACAGGGCATCCAAGAGACCCAGTACTTC
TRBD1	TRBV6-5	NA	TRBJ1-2	CASSPTGQGLYGYTF	TGTGCCAGCAGTCCTACGGGACAGGGGCTCTATGGCTACACCTTC
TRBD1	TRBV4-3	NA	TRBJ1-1	CASSLTGGGYEAFF	TGCGCCAGCAGCCTTACAGGGGGGGGCTATGAAGCTTTCTTT
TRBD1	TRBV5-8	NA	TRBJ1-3	CASSSGQDLPSSGNTIYF	TGTGCCAGCAGCAGCGGACAGGACCTCCCGAGCTCTGGAAACACCATATATTTT
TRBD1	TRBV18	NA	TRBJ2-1	CASSRRQGGDNEQFF	TGTGCCAGCTCGAGGAGACAGGGTGGGGACAATGAGCAGTTCTTC
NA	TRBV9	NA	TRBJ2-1	CASSTNGGGYNEQFF	TGTGCCAGCAGCACTAATGGGGGCGGATACAATGAGCAGTTCTTC
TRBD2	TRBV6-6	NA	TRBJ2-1	CASRRTSGNEQFF	TGTGCCAGCAGGCGGACTAGCGGAAATGAGCAGTTCTTC
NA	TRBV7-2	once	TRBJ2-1	CASSLDQRALKQFF	TGTGCCAGCAGCTTAGACCAGCGGGCCTTAAAGCAGTTCTTC
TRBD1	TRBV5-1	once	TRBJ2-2	CASSFWTGATGELFF	TGCGCCAGCAGCTTTTGGACAGGGGCCACCGGGGAGCTGTTTTTT
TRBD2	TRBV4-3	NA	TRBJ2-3	CASKTGGLAGEVMRDTQYF	TGCGCCAGCAAAACGGGGGGGCTAGCGGGAGAGGTTATGAGAGATACGCAGTATTTT
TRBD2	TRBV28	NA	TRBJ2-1	CASSLLAGALEQFF	TGTGCCAGCAGTTTGCTAGCGGGAGCTCTTGAGCAGTTCTTC
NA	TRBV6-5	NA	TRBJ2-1	CASSYGTSNMDEQFF	TGTGCCAGCAGTTACGGTACTAGCAATATGGATGAGCAGTTCTTC
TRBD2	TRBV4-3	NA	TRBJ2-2	CASSQDRLAGENTGELFF	TGCGCCAGCAGCCAAGATAGACTAGCGGGGGAAAACACCGGGGAGCTGTTTTTT
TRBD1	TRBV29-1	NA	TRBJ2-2	CSVKSPGQGTGELFF	TGCAGCGTGAAGTCCCCGGGACAGGGGACCGGGGAGCTGTTTTTT
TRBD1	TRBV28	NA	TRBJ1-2	CASSLFLDRRGYTF	TGTGCCAGCAGTTTATTCCTGGACAGGAGGGGCTACACCTTC
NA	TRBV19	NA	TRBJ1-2	CASIQRARANYGYTF	TGTGCCAGTATCCAGAGGGCAAGGGCTAACTATGGCTACACCTTC
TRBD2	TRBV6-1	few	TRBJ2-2	CASSEEAGGPGELFF	TGTGCCAGCAGTGAAGAGGCGGGAGGGCCCGGGGAGCTGTTTTTT
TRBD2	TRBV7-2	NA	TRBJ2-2	CASSSIAGAVTGELFF	TGTGCCAGCAGCTCTATAGCGGGAGCGGTCACCGGGGAGCTGTTTTTT
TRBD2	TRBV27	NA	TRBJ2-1	CASKLGLAGRYEQFF	TGTGCCAGCAAGTTGGGACTAGCGGGAAGGTATGAGCAGTTCTTC
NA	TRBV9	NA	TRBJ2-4	CASSPTDGIQYF	TGTGCCAGCAGCCCCACAGACGGCATTCAGTACTTC
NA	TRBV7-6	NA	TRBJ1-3	CASSSSRQAVPGNTIYF	TGTGCCAGCAGCTCGTCCCGGCAGGCCGTACCTGGAAACACCATATATTTT
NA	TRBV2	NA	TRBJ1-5	CASRGEVVQPQHF	TGTGCCAGCAGGGGCGAAGTGGTTCAGCCCCAGCATTTT
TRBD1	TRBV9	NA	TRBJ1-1	CAPRETGHTEAFF	TGTGCCCCCAGGGAGACAGGGCATACTGAAGCTTTCTTT
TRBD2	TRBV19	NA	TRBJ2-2	CASSGLAGEVGELFF	TGTGCCAGTAGTGGACTAGCGGGAGAGGTCGGGGAGCTGTTTTTT
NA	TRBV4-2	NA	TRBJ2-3	CASSQEIGSVRNTDTQYF	TGTGCCAGCAGCCAAGAGATTGGTAGCGTACGTAACACAGATACGCAGTATTTT
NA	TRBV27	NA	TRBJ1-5	CASSFEGNRNNQPQHF	TGTGCCAGCAGTTTTGAGGGCAATCGGAACAATCAGCCCCAGCATTTT
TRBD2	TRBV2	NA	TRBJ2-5	CASSGGLASETQYF	TGTGCCAGCAGCGGGGGACTAGCTAGCGAGACCCAGTACTTC
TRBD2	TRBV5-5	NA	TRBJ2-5	CASSHWTSRETQYF	TGTGCCAGCAGCCACTGGACTAGCCGAGAGACCCAGTACTTC
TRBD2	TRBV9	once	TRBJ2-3	CASSVSGTSGFTQYF	TGTGCCAGCAGCGTCTCCGGGACTAGCGGGTTTACGCAGTATTTT
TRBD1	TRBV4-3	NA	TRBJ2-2	CASSHSTGGAGELFF	TGCGCCAGCAGCCATTCGACAGGGGGGGCCGGGGAGCTGTTTTTT
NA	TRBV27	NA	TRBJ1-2	CASSLRGSPANYGYTF	TGTGCCAGCAGTTTAAGGGGCTCCCCCGCTAACTATGGCTACACCTTC
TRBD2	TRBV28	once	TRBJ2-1	CASSLLAGGPRNEQFF	TGTGCCAGCAGTCTCCTAGCGGGAGGGCCCCGGAATGAGCAGTTCTTC
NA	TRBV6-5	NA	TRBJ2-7	CASSYLQYSYEQYF	TGTGCCAGCAGTTACCTACAGTACTCCTACGAGCAGTACTTC